The sequence of this TCR beta chain was determined in a study of cytomegalovirus exposure and HLA in healthy donors. This clone was seen a single time. PCR primers comprised 60 Vbeta and 13 Jbeta primers. Repertoires were generated with immunoSEQ multiplex PCR, while TCRdb's copy carries only in-frame clones and drops some. The sample lists roughly 100,000 clones, about 81% occurring once. Material: PBMCs. This receptor was taken from a woman aged 35 to 49 in good health and CMV-seronegative.

CDR3 DNA sequence: TGTGCCAGCAGCTTTGGTCGGATTGGTAGCGGGAGAACAGATACGCAGTATTTT. It codes for CASSFGRIGSGRTDTQYF. The chain recombines TRBV7-6 with TRBJ2-3; 9 positions agree with TRBD2. J lost 3 bases, V lost 3 bases, and 13 bases had no gene match. Germline CDR1 reads SGHVS; CDR2 reads FNYEAQ. This CDR3 has 18 amino acids.